This T cell receptor (beta chain) derives from a study of post-analysis software for immune sequencing data. Sequencing libraries made from TCR beta cDNA carried unique molecular identifiers. TCRdb re-called the PCR reads with MiXCR, one entry per CDR3 protein. The table shows roughly 670,000 distinct CDR3 sequences, with 55% to 60% occurring only once. Germline lookup yields CDR1 DFQATT and CDR2 SNEGSKA (reference sequence). The CDR3 contains 12 residues. A remark on this clonotype: As yet, its antigen is unknown.

Overall study results and limits: TRBV segments more frequent in patients than in controls numbered roughly 5 and included TRBV5-6, TRBV5-1 and TRBV20-1.

The chain uses TRBV20-1 and TRBJ2-5, with no clear D. The end of the DNA fits TRBJ2-7 better, so the J call may be wrong. The source material was blood. This clonotype originated in a girl aged 2 to 9 with multiple sclerosis. CDR3 amino acids: CSVKATTYEQYF. The CDR3 DNA reads TGCAGTGTTAAAGCGACAACCTACGAGCAGTACTTC.